This T cell receptor (beta chain) was identified during a study of prognosis after radiotherapy for stage I lung cancer. General observations from the study: Usage of the TRBV and TRBJ genes (in patients with versus without metastases) was reportedly different. Patients given stereotactic body radiation therapy showed fewer unique TCR clones afterward, median 10,088 versus 6,861. Lower values of Shannon entropy after stereotactic body radiation therapy were seen in patients who developed distant metastases.

This clonotype was seen many times. The antigen is undetermined. Two time points each involved a draw of 4.5 to 6 milliliters of peripheral blood. The CDR3 is 17 residues long. V shed 4 bases and J 7 bases; nucleotides not matched to a gene: 11. Germline V gene sequence: CDR1 MDHEN, CDR2 SYDVKM. The TCR beta CDR3 region was amplified from genomic DNA, with two rounds of multiplex PCR being used for the amplification. Every TRBV and TRBJ gene had its own specific primer in first-round PCR. Via MiXCR, TCRdb re-called the multiplex PCR reads, giving one row per CDR3 protein. The sample shows fewer than 25,000 distinct CDR3 sequences, roughly 40% of them seen only once.

This TCR was recovered from a donor aged 50 or older with non-small cell lung cancer. Sequenced here: PBMCs, sampled before or after stereotactic body radiation therapy (not recorded which). The chain couples TRBV28 to TRBJ2-1, with 12 bases matching TRBD2. The CDR3 protein is CASSSMTSGSSWNEQFF. CDR3 bases: TGTGCCAGCAGTTCGATGACTAGCGGGAGTTCGTGGAATGAGCAGTTCTTC.